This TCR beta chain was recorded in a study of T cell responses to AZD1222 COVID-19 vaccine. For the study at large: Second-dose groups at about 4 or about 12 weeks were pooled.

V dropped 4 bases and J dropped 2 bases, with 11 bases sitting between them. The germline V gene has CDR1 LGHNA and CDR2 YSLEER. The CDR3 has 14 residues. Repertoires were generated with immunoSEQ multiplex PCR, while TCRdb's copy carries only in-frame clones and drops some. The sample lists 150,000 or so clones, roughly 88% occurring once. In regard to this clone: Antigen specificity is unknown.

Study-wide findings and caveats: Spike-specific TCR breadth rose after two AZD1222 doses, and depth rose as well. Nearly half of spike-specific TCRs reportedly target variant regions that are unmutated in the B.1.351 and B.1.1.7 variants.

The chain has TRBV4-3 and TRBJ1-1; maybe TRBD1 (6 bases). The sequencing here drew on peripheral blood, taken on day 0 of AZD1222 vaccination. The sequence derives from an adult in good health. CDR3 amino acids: CASSRRGGNTEAFF. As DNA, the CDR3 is TGCGCCAGCAGCCGCAGGGGAGGAAACACTGAAGCTTTCTTT.